This T cell receptor (beta chain) was captured by sequencing in a study of cytomegalovirus exposure and HLA in healthy donors (dated by TCRdb to about 2017). At the level of the whole study: An earlier analysis of 587 of the donors reported about 300 Gb of sequence data and 95 million to 140 million unique TCR beta sequences obtained from about 179 million T cells. Approximately 300 gigabases of sequencing data and approximately 92 million unique TCR sequences made up an early release that covered fewer than 650 HLA-typed donors. The genetic ancestry cluster associated with self-reported Caucasian donors included 70% to 85% of the approximately 400 genotyped donors. The study aimed to test whether cataloging public T cell receptors could reveal signatures of past pathogen exposure. The study profiled the T cell repertoires of hundreds of subjects by immunosequencing and related them to cytomegalovirus serostatus. In addition to the first cohort of 650 to 800 subjects, a separate validation cohort of about 120 different subjects was used. To predict cytomegalovirus infection status, the study brought together high-throughput TCR immunosequencing, statistical association of individual TCRs with disease status, and machine learning. A later analysis re-examined previously published TCR beta repertoires from 500 to 700 donors and added high-resolution HLA genotyping to investigate patterns of TCR occurrence. In the later analysis, no new phenotypic data were used to find candidate immune exposures; instead, reliance was placed on TCR beta sequences and their occurrence across donors. To decide whether each TCR beta V gene segment behaved as functional or pseudogenic, an earlier analysis of some 600 of the donors relied on high-throughput TCR beta sequencing. Alongside the repertoire data, information on donor age, sex, ethnicity and CMV serostatus was compiled. In a later genetic analysis, genome-wide SNP genotypes for 398 of the 666 donors were used, and that subset was treated as a discovery cohort. Every repertoire in the discovery cohort had been generated on one and the same sequencing platform. Class I and class II HLA loci were covered by the typing at four-digit resolution. Typing coverage differed by locus: A, B, C, DRB1 and DQB1 were typed in roughly 629-630 donors, DQA1 in 500 to 550, DPA1 in roughly 590, and DPB1 in 450 to 490. A handful of DR-DQ haplotypes were handled as single units for association and clustering because linkage in the cohort was strong. Across about 370 genotyped donors of the cohort, an average of about 240,000 unique TCR beta nucleotide sequences per donor were sequenced, and roughly 20% of those sequences were non-productive. The investigation overall reported the following: Broadly in line with IMGT annotations, most TCR beta V segments showed up in productive rearrangements about 87% or about 30% of the time in an earlier analysis of 587 of the donors. A later genetic analysis associated a missense DCLRE1C variant with V-gene and J-gene trimming of TCR beta chains, and an independent cohort replicated the association. A later analysis found that TCR association rates varied across HLA loci, with DRB1 alleles showing the most associated TCRs and HLA-C alleles the fewest. The presence/absence analyses assumed that sequencing depth was roughly uniform across donors, and that assumption may not be true. A cluster of highly shared sequence variants was judged likely to represent a technical artifact of the sequencing pipeline. The classifier was reported to diagnose cytomegalovirus status with high specificity and sensitivity in both the original and validation cohorts. According to a later analysis, most CMV-associated TCR beta chains appeared to be HLA-restricted, and the HLA associations seemed to be driven largely by CMV exposure. Because HLA typing was unavailable for some donors at each locus, only the typed subset was used in association tests. The study gave a list of 150 to 200 TCR beta chains associated with cytomegalovirus. A later analysis associated 16,951 TCR beta sequences with specific HLA alleles at a false discovery rate of 0.05. A further reported finding was that TCR beta sequences accurately predicted the HLA-A and HLA-B alleles for most subjects in the first cohort. According to the authors, the approach could potentially be generalized to other disease states and immunological phenotypes. In a later analysis, several top co-occurrence clusters were reported to appear linked to parvovirus B19, influenza, CMV and Epstein-Barr virus. Correlated functional status among segregating V segments might be attributable to linkage disequilibrium, but an unknown experimental factor could not be ruled out. Because counts were too low, 15 to 20 rarely observed V segments, including chromosome 9 orphons, were excluded from the earlier analysis of 587 of the donors. In a later genetic analysis, fewer N-insertions in productive TCRs were reported among donors in an Asian-associated ancestry cluster than the approximately 630-donor mean. A later analysis found that HLA-associated TCR beta chains were more clonally expanded and had lower generation probabilities than equally common non-associated chains. Strong co-occurrence of HLA alleles, especially DR and DQ, made assigning TCR associations to individual alleles difficult. In this cohort, only TCR beta chains were sequenced, and detectable features were limited by the absence of alpha or paired-chain data. Three of the identified cytomegalovirus-associated TCR beta chains were confirmed in vitro to be specific for cytomegalovirus antigens. For the cohort, immune exposure information was limited to CMV serostatus. While some public TCRs were present in many individuals, most TCR sequences turned up only very rarely across donors.

Libraries were prepared through the immunoSEQ multiplex PCR assay. The multiplex PCR relied on a mix of 60 forward primers for TCR Vbeta segments and 13 reverse primers for TCR Jbeta segments. The CDR3 region of rearranged TCR beta genes was amplified from genomic DNA with a multiplex PCR assay. Amplified TCR beta libraries were sequenced as 87-base-pair reads on the Illumina HiSeq System. As for how the authors treated the data: Across the roughly 600 repertoires, a later analysis counted tens of millions of unique TCR beta chains, 9 million to 14 million of which were shared by at least two donors. Raw reads were error-corrected and collapsed into unique sequences by a nearest-neighbor algorithm in which closely related sequences were merged to remove PCR and sequencing errors. Alignment of CDR3 sequences to IMGT reference sequences was used to assign V, D and J gene segments. For a sequence to be retained, at least a six-nucleotide match to both a V gene segment and a J gene segment was required. A rearrangement was called productive if the CDR3 had no stop codons and remained in frame with V and J, and every other rearrangement was called non-productive. CDR3 was defined by IMGT convention, running from the second conserved V-encoded cysteine to the conserved J-encoded phenylalanine. In an earlier analysis of 550 to 650 of the donors, sequences lacking an unambiguous match to a single V gene segment were excluded. In an earlier analysis of several hundred of the donors, a V segment was called functional when productive rearrangements were above 56.7%, and segregating when the standard deviation between donors exceeded 5%. A statistical classification framework was built to diagnose cytomegalovirus status from the catalog of TCR beta chain sequences. In a later analysis, V and J genes were assigned by comparing TCR nucleotide sequences against IMGT/GENE-DB human TR gene sequences. In a later analysis, CDR3 sequences and most-parsimonious VDJ recombination scenarios were assigned using the TCRdist pipeline. In a later analysis, each TCR beta chain was defined by its CDR3 amino acid sequence together with its V-gene family, and reads without a unique V-gene family were excluded. As a way to deal with suspected cross-contamination and a sequencing artifact, a later analysis dropped hundreds of nucleotide sequences that were highly shared and had low generation probability. In a later analysis, a clonal expansion index for each public chain was calculated from normalized within-repertoire ranks of inferred template counts. In a later analysis, generation probabilities were computed using a VDJ recombination model fitted to out-of-frame rearrangements, and the results were checked against IGoR. A later analysis scored TCR-TCR, TCR-HLA and TCR-CMV co-occurrence with hypergeometric tests, applying a repertoire-size bias correction to TCR pairs. To estimate false discovery rates, a later analysis permuted the HLA or CMV assignments 20 times. In a later analysis, co-occurring TCRs were grouped using DBSCAN, with TCRdist sequence similarity added in when clustering inside HLA-allele-positive subsets. Co-occurrence clustering excluded repertoires with fewer than 30,000 or more than 120,000 public chains, plus five with anomalous nucleotide sharing. As stored in TCRdb, this immuneACCESS dataset retains in-frame rearrangements with V and J assigned. A fraction of the clones does not appear; measured against another copy, unresolved V genes explain less than half of the discrepancy, and the remainder lacks a known reason. The V and J calls and clone size are taken from that table; D and trimming were inferred from the DNA. The sample includes hundreds of thousands of clones, with roughly 91% observed a single time. Clones ranked in the top ten supply 1% of the sample.

Of note for this clone: The clone's antigen remains unknown. No base quality information exists; no much larger clone differs at one position.

The cohort comprised some 680 healthy bone marrow donors. At the time of sampling, every cohort member was nominally healthy, though immune exposures that went unrecorded were likely present. The donor tested CMV seronegative, placing the donor among the 300 to 400 seronegative members of the cohort. A peripheral blood sample was collected from each donor, and TCR beta sequencing was performed on peripheral blood mononuclear cells. Genomic DNA extraction from the blood cell samples was performed with the Qiagen DNeasy Blood Extraction Kit. Sequencing input: PBMCs. This sequence was found in a young woman in good health and CMV-seronegative.

The DNA sequence is given as TGTGCCAGCCGGCCGGGACTAGCGGGGGGACCGGGGGGTGAGCAGTTCTTC. It translates as CASRPGLAGGPGGEQFF. The chain couples TRBV2 to TRBJ2-1, with 15 junctional bases fitting TRBD2. Sequences SNHLY (CDR1) and FYNNEI (CDR2) are obtained from the germline V gene. From the cysteine through the phenylalanine, the CDR3 covers 17 amino acids. The retained sequence is limited to the CDR3, 51 bases, with the frame set at the first base. Relative to germline, V is missing 8 bases and J is missing 9 bases, with 14 bases of the junction outside any gene match.